Each of the 25 T cell receptor beta chains below was sequenced from the same sample in a study of early T cells in non-severe SARS-CoV-2 infection. TCRdb re-called the 5' RACE reads through MiXCR, storing one row per CDR3 protein. This sample has tens of thousands of distinct CDR3 sequences; around 5.8% occur once, and the top ten carry 4.5% to 5.5%. Sequenced material: whole blood. Source of these receptors: an adult who was a healthcare worker with PCR-confirmed SARS-CoV-2 infection or an uninfected control (not recorded which).

This chain uses TRBV7-2 with TRBJ2-2; D is perhaps TRBD2 (5 bases). The CDR3 runs 16 residues. Germline CDR1 is SGHTA and CDR2 is FQGNSA. V shed 3 bases and J shed 8 bases, with 19 bases lying between them. CDR3 bases: TGTGCCAGCAGCTTTAAACGTACTACTAGTTTGGGGGAGCTGTTTTTT. Its protein is CASSFKRTTSLGELFF.

This clonotype was observed a handful of times. The chain joins TRBV30 to TRBJ2-3, with a possible D match to TRBD2 (6 bases). The CDR3 has 14 amino acids. Trimming shortened V by 4 bases and J by 0 bases, and 11 bases separated the two germline ends. Germline V gene sequence: CDR1 GTSNPN, CDR2 SVGIG (reference sequence). CDR3 sequence (DNA): TGTGCCTGGAAGCCCAGCGGGAGCACAGATACGCAGTATTTT. As protein: CAWKPSGSTDTQYF. Drawing the rest from reference TRBV30 and TRBJ2-3, the complete variable domain is SQTIHQWPATLVQPVGSPLSLECTVEGTSNPNLYWYRQAAGRGLQLLFYSVGIGQISSEVPQNLSASRPQDRQFILSSKKLLLSDSGFYLCAWKPSGSTDTQYFGPGTRLTVL.

This clonotype came up many times. The chain links TRBV27 to TRBJ2-1; 12 bases map to TRBD2. Germline CDR1 and CDR2: MNHEY and SMNVEV (reference sequence). The CDR3 length is 14 residues. J was trimmed by 5 bases and V by 6 bases; bases with no gene match: 2. CDR3 nucleotides: TGTGCCAGCAGCGGACTAGCGGGGAACAATGAGCAGTTCTTC. This encodes CASSGLAGNNEQFF.

This clonotype was recorded many times. The V and J genes are TRBV27 and TRBJ2-1; D perhaps matches TRBD2 (6 bases). CDR1 and CDR2 (germline): MNHEY, SMNVEV (reference sequence). CDR3 length: 15 amino acids. V dropped 4 bases and J dropped 10 bases, with 20 bases sitting between them. CDR3 protein: CASSYIDSSGVEQFF. The CDR3 nucleotides are TGTGCCAGCAGTTATATCGACTCCTCGGGGGTGGAGCAGTTCTTC.

This clonotype showed up just a few times. This sequence joins TRBV30 and TRBJ1-1; the match to TRBD1 covers 8 bases. V lost 1 base, J lost 2 bases, and 9 bases stayed unmatched. This CDR3 spans 16 amino acids. The germline V gene encodes CDR1 GTSNPN and CDR2 SVGIG (reference sequence). The CDR3 sequence: CAWSGSPQGANTEAFF. DNA of the CDR3: TGTGCCTGGAGTGGTTCCCCTCAGGGGGCTAACACTGAAGCTTTCTTT.

This clonotype was found many times. The CDR3 loop is CASSLGPSSSYEQYV. The CDR3 DNA reads TGTGCCAGCAGCTTGGGACCCTCCTCATCCTACGAGCAGTACGTC. V and J are TRBV7-8 and TRBJ2-7; D assignment may be TRBD1 or TRBD2 (5 bases each). The CDR3 is made up of 15 amino acids. Trimming took 3 bases from V and 1 from J, leaving 13 bases between them. CDR1 and CDR2 (germline): SGHVS, FQNEAQ.

The chain employs TRBV12-3 or TRBV12-4 and TRBJ1-2; a possible D gene is TRBD1 (5 bases). With 5 bases removed from V and 0 bases from J, the gap between germline ends came to 13 bases. The CDR3 is made up of 15 amino acids. The CDR3 spells CASSPISTANYGYTF. The CDR3 DNA is TGTGCCAGCAGTCCCATTTCGACAGCTAACTATGGCTACACCTTC.

This clonotype has a count of ten or more. The V call is TRBV5-1, the J call TRBJ2-1; TRBD1 is a possible D gene (6 bases). This CDR3 region has 15 residues. Germline CDR1 and CDR2: SGHRS and YFSETQ. The ends were cut back, 3 bases at V and 3 bases at J, with 13 bases in the middle. CDR3 sequence: CASSSQTGIYNEQFF. CDR3 DNA: TGCGCCAGCAGCTCTCAGACAGGAATCTACAATGAGCAGTTCTTC.

This clonotype was seen many times. V is TRBV27 and J is TRBJ1-5, with TRBD1 as a possible D gene (5 bases). In germline, CDR1 is MNHEY, CDR2 SMNVEV (reference sequence). V lost 2 bases to trimming and J lost 4 bases, with 9 bases between them. CDR3 length equals 14 residues. CDR3 residues: CASSLAGRNQPQHF. The DNA for the CDR3 is TGTGCCAGCAGTTTAGCAGGGAGGAATCAGCCCCAGCATTTT.

Points on this clonotype: Being one base from a much bigger clone, this may be a read error. The rearrangement uses TRBV28 and TRBJ1-2; unclear D gene. Between the trimmed V and J ends, which lost 7 bases and 0 bases, there was a span of 3 bases. The CDR3 length is 11 residues. The germline CDR1 and CDR2 sequences are MDHEN and SYDVKM. CDR3 bases: TGTGCCAGCATTACTAACTATGGCTACACCTTC. This translates into CASITNYGYTF.

This clonotype showed up many times. The chain employs TRBV10-3 and TRBJ2-3; perhaps TRBD1 as D (5 bases). The CDR3 loop spans 12 amino acids. Between the trimmed V and J ends, which lost 6 bases and 4 bases, there was a span of 8 bases. Germline lookup yields CDR1 ENHRY and CDR2 SYGVKD. CDR3 nucleotide sequence: TGTGCCATCAGCCGACAGTCAGATACGCAGTATTTT. This translates into CAISRQSDTQYF.

This clonotype was counted ten times or more. This sequence joins TRBV6-5 and TRBJ1-2; 9 bases fit TRBD1. This CDR3 region has 14 residues. Germline values: CDR1 MNHEY, CDR2 SVGAGI. V trimming: 5 bases; J trimming: 8 bases; junction bases outside the gene matches: 9. Here the CDR3 DNA reads TGTGCCAGCAGTCTGTACGGGACAGGGCGAGGCTACACCTTC. Its translation is CASSLYGTGRGYTF.

This clonotype is labeled as medium-sized. The chain recombines TRBV24-1 with TRBJ2-2; D remains unclear. The CDR3 contains 15 residues. Germline CDR1 and CDR2: KGHDR and SFDVKD. Between the trimmed V and J ends, which lost 3 bases and 2 bases, there was a span of 9 bases. This CDR3 reads CATSDTTGNTGELFF. CDR3 coding DNA: TGTGCCACCAGTGATACTACTGGAAACACCGGGGAGCTGTTTTTT.

This clonotype was seen just once. A read error may explain this, as a much larger clone is one base away. This chain joins TRBV5-1 and TRBJ1-1; 10 bases are shared with TRBD1. The CDR3 is 15 residues long. The germline gives CDR1 SGHRS, CDR2 YFSETQ. With V trimmed by 4 bases and J by 6 bases, 9 bases remained unmatched. CDR3: CASSPTGGGSAEAFF. Here the CDR3 DNA reads TGCGCCAGCAGCCCGACAGGGGGCGGTTCCGCTGAAGCTTTCTTT.

This clonotype was seen repeatedly, ten times or more. V usage is TRBV4-2 and J usage is TRBJ1-2, with D unresolved. The CDR3 length is 14 residues. V gave up 0 bases and J gave up 1 base, with 6 bases separating them. From germline, CDR1 is LGHNA and CDR2 YNFKEQ. The CDR3 nucleotides are TGTGCCAGCAGCCAAGATTCGCTTAACTATGGCTACACCTTC. This gives the protein CASSQDSLNYGYTF.

This clonotype was counted many times. The chain joins TRBV4-3 to TRBJ2-2; D gene uncertain. Germline V CDR1 and CDR2: LGHNA, YSLEER. The CDR3 length is 14 residues. V dropped 4 bases and J dropped 1 base, with 7 bases sitting between them. This chain's CDR3 is CASSLEKNTGELFF. The DNA for the CDR3 is TGCGCCAGCAGCCTCGAAAAGAACACCGGGGAGCTGTTTTTT.

This clonotype was counted at least ten times. The chain employs TRBV11-2 and TRBJ2-7; D possibly corresponds to TRBD2 (6 bases). This CDR3 is 14 amino acids long. Germline V lookup: CDR1 SGHAT, CDR2 FQNNGV. Trimming left V 2 bases short and J 5 bases short, with 13 bases between. DNA of the CDR3: TGTGCCAGCAGCTTAAGTCTAGCGTACGACGAGCAGTACTTC. This sequence encodes CASSLSLAYDEQYF.

This clonotype was picked up many times. This chain links TRBV20-1 with TRBJ2-5; tentatively, D is TRBD2 (5 bases). The CDR3 sequence is 11 residues long. Trimming left V 4 bases short and J 5 bases short, with 8 bases between. Looked up from germline, CDR1 is DFQATT and CDR2 is SNEGSKA (reference sequence). CDR3 coding DNA: TGCAGTGCTACGACTACGGAGACCCAGTACTTC. As protein: CSATTTETQYF.

This clonotype has a count of ten or more. The V gene is TRBV11-2, the J gene TRBJ2-2; 7 bases match TRBD1. V gave up 7 bases and J gave up 5 bases; unmatched junction bases: 7. CDR1 is SGHAT and CDR2 is FQNNGV in the germline V gene. The CDR3 is 14 residues long. The CDR3 loop is CASNRDRRTGELFF. In DNA, the CDR3 is TGTGCCAGCAACCGGGACAGAAGGACCGGGGAGCTGTTTTTT.

This clonotype was picked up many times. This chain links TRBV19 with TRBJ2-2; D remains ambiguous. The CDR3 runs to 14 residues. Germline V lookup: CDR1 LNHDA, CDR2 SQIVND (reference sequence). V gave up 3 bases and J gave up 4 bases, with 9 bases separating them. In DNA, the CDR3 is TGTGCCAGTAGTATTTCGGGTGTCACCGGGGAGCTGTTTTTT. Translation gives CASSISGVTGELFF.

This clonotype was seen ten or more times. The gene calls are TRBV30 and TRBJ2-1; D call uncertain. The CDR3 is made up of 13 amino acids. V lost 0 bases to trimming and J lost 1 base, with 4 bases between them. The germline gives CDR1 GTSNPN, CDR2 SVGIG (reference sequence). CDR3 protein: CAWSVDSYNEQFF. CDR3 bases: TGTGCCTGGAGTGTGGATTCCTACAATGAGCAGTTCTTC.

This clonotype was counted many times. The chain joins TRBV3-1 to TRBJ2-1; tentative D call: TRBD2 (5 bases). The V gene's germline CDR1 is LGHDT and CDR2 YNNKEL (reference sequence). The CDR3 has 17 amino acids. V was trimmed by 4 bases and J by 2 bases, leaving 18 bases between them. In nucleotides, the CDR3 is TGTGCCAGCAGCCCTGGTAGAATGGAGGTGGCCTACAATGAGCAGTTCTTC. It yields the protein CASSPGRMEVAYNEQFF.

This clonotype showed up many times. The J gene is TRBJ2-2, the V gene TRBV11-2, with a possible D match to TRBD2 (5 bases). The CDR3 has 18 residues. The germline V gene encodes CDR1 SGHAT and CDR2 FQNNGV. The germline V and J ends were trimmed by 3 bases and 6 bases, with 23 bases remaining between them. CDR3: CASSFFLRTPRLSGELFF. The CDR3, as DNA: TGTGCCAGCAGCTTTTTTCTACGGACTCCGCGTTTATCCGGGGAGCTGTTTTTT.

This clonotype was counted only a few times. The V and J genes are TRBV29-1 and TRBJ2-1; 7 nucleotides agree with TRBD2. Per the germline V gene, CDR1 is SQVTM and CDR2 is ANQGSEA. The CDR3 loop spans 13 amino acids. J gave up 7 bases and V 8 bases, and 11 bases lay outside the gene matches. The CDR3, as DNA: TGCAGCACATTGACTTATAGCGGGAATGAGCAGTTCTTC. Translation gives CSTLTYSGNEQFF.

This clonotype was recorded a few times. V and J are TRBV3-1 and TRBJ2-7; 7 bases agree with TRBD1. From germline, CDR1 is LGHDT and CDR2 YNNKEL (reference sequence). V gave up 3 bases and J gave up 2 bases; unmatched junction bases: 4. The CDR3 is 14 amino acids. In DNA form, the CDR3 reads TGTGCCAGCAGCCATTCCGGGACAGCCTACGAGCAGTACTTC. Residues: CASSHSGTAYEQYF.